The subject of this entry is one TCR beta chain. These data come from a study of OX40 agonist ivuxolimab in advanced cancers. Assay: immunoSEQ multiplex PCR; the TCRdb copy retains only in-frame clones and omits some. The data show approximately 13,000 clones, with approximately 80% seen just once and 16% held by the top ten. The V end lost 1 base, the J end lost 7 bases, and 7 bases lay between the germline ends. The germline V gene has CDR1 SGHVS and CDR2 FNYEAQ. The CDR3 runs to 12 residues. This clonotype originated in an adult with an advanced solid tumor such as melanoma, head and neck, liver or kidney cancer. This chain connects TRBV7-6 to TRBJ1-2; D is undetermined. The sequencing used CD4+ or CD8+ T cells sorted from blood, collected in a trial of the OX40 agonist ivuxolimab. The CDR3 DNA reads TGTGCCAGCAGCTTAGATCATCGTGGCTACACCTTC. Its protein is CASSLDHRGYTF.